These 2 T cell receptor beta chains came from one sample sequenced in a study of identical twins. Via MiXCR, TCRdb re-called the 5' RACE reads, giving one row per CDR3 protein. The sample includes 300,000 to 400,000 distinct CDR3 sequences, approximately 13% of them seen just once. These data were likewise used in another study, on yellow fever vaccine responses in identical twins.

Sequencing was done on a sample of CD8+ T cells sorted from blood. The receptor source for this set is a woman younger than 35 in good health.

The V and J genes are TRBV20-1 and TRBJ2-1, with 13 bases that match TRBD2. Trimming at V came to 6 bases and at J to 4 bases, leaving 6 bases not matched to a gene. Germline lookup yields CDR1 DFQATT and CDR2 SNEGSKA (reference sequence). This CDR3 spans 15 amino acids. The CDR3 reads CSADGTSGEYNEQFF. The CDR3 nucleotides are TGCAGTGCCGACGGGACTAGCGGGGAGTACAATGAGCAGTTCTTC.

This rearrangement joins TRBV13 to TRBJ2-7, with 8 bases aligning to TRBD1. CDR1 PRHDT and CDR2 FYEKMQ come from the germline V gene (reference sequence). The CDR3 spans 15 residues. The V segment lost 5 bases and the J segment 7 bases; nucleotides outside the gene matches: 13. CDR3 DNA: TGTGCCAGCAGCACAGACAGGGGCAGAGCGAGGGAGCAGTACTTC. Protein sequence: CASSTDRGRAREQYF.